These 20 T cell receptor beta chains originate from one sample sequenced in a study of regulatory T cells in long-lasting Graves disease. Arm-PCR of CDR3 regions and iRepertoire HTBI primers were the basis on which TCR beta libraries were built. MiXCR was run by TCRdb on the multiplex PCR reads, yielding one entry per CDR3 protein. The sample has 400,000 to 500,000 distinct CDR3 sequences, less than 15% seen once. The sample's time point: newly diagnosed GD, antithyroid drugs for less than 3 months. PBMC RNA was the source of the TCR library. These data were also filed under a second study, of T cells in Graves' hyperthyroidism and ophthalmopathy.

This specimen was peripheral blood mononuclear cells (PBMCs), taken at new diagnosis, from a patient treated with antithyroid drugs. These receptors all come from a woman between 50 and 59 years old with Graves disease.

This clonotype was picked up many times. The V gene is TRBV6-5, the J gene TRBJ2-3, with 11 bases fitting TRBD2. The CDR3 has 18 amino acids. Germline V gene data show CDR1 as MNHEY and CDR2 as SVGAGI. The V gene end was trimmed by 0 bases and the J gene end by 2 bases; junction bases not matched to a gene: 7. CDR3 in amino acids: CASSYSPQLAGDTDTQYF. The DNA for the CDR3 is TGTGCCAGCAGTTACTCTCCCCAACTAGCGGGAGACACAGATACGCAGTATTTT.

This clonotype has a count of ten or more. J is TRBJ2-7 and V is TRBV28, with 9 bases aligning to TRBD1. The V gene's germline CDR1 is MDHEN and CDR2 SYDVKM. This CDR3 has 14 amino acids. Trimming removed 3 bases from V and 4 bases from J; junction bases left unmatched: 4. In DNA form, the CDR3 reads TGTGCCAGCAGTTTTATTGACAGGGGGTACGAGCAGTACTTC. Translation: CASSFIDRGYEQYF.

The table lists this clonotype with a few counts. The chain combines TRBV5-1 with TRBJ1-5, with unresolved D. V gave up 5 bases and J gave up 0 bases, with 9 bases separating them. The CDR3 covers 14 residues. Germline V gene data show CDR1 as SGHRS and CDR2 as YFSETQ. In nucleotides, the CDR3 is TGCGCCAGCAGTGCCGGGGATAGCAATCAGCCCCAGCATTTT. It yields the protein CASSAGDSNQPQHF.

With respect to this clonotype: Given a much more abundant clone one base away, this may be a read error. The chain joins TRBV3-1 to TRBJ2-1; 8 bases align to TRBD2. The CDR3 extends over 13 amino acids. Germline CDR1 reads LGHDT; CDR2 reads YNNKEL (reference sequence). The J segment lost 7 bases and the V segment lost 6 bases, leaving 5 bases of the junction unmatched. This chain's CDR3 is CASSRTSQNEQFF. The DNA of the CDR3 is TGTGCCAGCAGTCGGACTAGCCAAAATGAGCAGTTCTTC.

This clonotype was picked up many times. V usage is TRBV28 and J usage is TRBJ2-6; 8 positions match TRBD1. CDR1 MDHEN and CDR2 SYDVKM come from the germline V gene. V was clipped by 5 bases and J by 0 bases; unmatched bases: 6. The CDR3 loop spans 17 amino acids. CDR3 nucleotide sequence: TGTGCCAGCAGTATCGGGACAGGCCCCTCTGGGGCCAACGTCCTGACTTTC. Its protein is CASSIGTGPSGANVLTF. Filled out from reference TRBV28 and TRBJ2-6, the complete variable domain reads DVKVTQSSRYLVKRTGEKVFLECVQDMDHENMFWYRQDPGLGLRLIYFSYDVKMKEKGDIPEGYSVSREKKERFSLILESASTNQTSMYLCASSIGTGPSGANVLTFGAGSRLTVL.

This clonotype was observed many times. This chain joins TRBV5-6 and TRBJ2-1; D unclear. V was clipped by 3 bases and J by 0 bases, with 10 bases between them. The CDR3 extends over 15 amino acids. CDR1 and CDR2 from the germline V gene are SGHDT and YYEEEE. The CDR3 region has the DNA TGTGCCAGCAGCTATGGTGAAAGCTCCTACAATGAGCAGTTCTTC. Its translation is CASSYGESSYNEQFF. Variable domain in full (rest from reference TRBV5-6 and TRBJ2-1): DAGVTQSPTHLIKTRGQQVTLRCSPKSGHDTVSWYQQALGQGPQFIFQYYEEEERQRGNFPDRFSGHQFPNYSSELNVNALLLGDSALYLCASSYGESSYNEQFFGPGTRLTVL.

In its sample, this clonotype was seen many times. The genes are TRBV6-1 and TRBJ1-5, with D tentatively TRBD1 (5 bases). V was cut by 2 bases and J by 5 bases, with 16 bases left in between. This CDR3 region has 16 residues. The germline gives CDR1 MNHNS, CDR2 SASEGT. The CDR3 nucleotides read TGTGCCAGCAGTGAACTGGGGCAGGGAGTCGATCAGCCCCAGCATTTT. Translating gives CASSELGQGVDQPQHF.

This clonotype was recorded many times. The genes are TRBV28 and TRBJ1-5; possible D gene TRBD1, 6 bases. This CDR3 is 18 amino acids long. Germline V lookup: CDR1 MDHEN, CDR2 SYDVKM. Trimming removed 2 bases at V and 0 bases at J, with 17 bases between. This CDR3 is CASSLIWGLGYSNQPQHF. The CDR3, as DNA: TGTGCCAGCAGTTTAATCTGGGGGCTCGGATATAGCAATCAGCCCCAGCATTTT.

This clonotype was detected ten times or more. The chain carries TRBV18 and TRBJ2-7; TRBD1 is a possible D gene (7 bases). The germline V gene encodes CDR1 KGHSH and CDR2 LQKENI. V dropped 2 bases and J dropped 5 bases, with 19 bases sitting between them. The CDR3 runs 16 residues. The CDR3 protein is CASSPSGAGGVDEQYF. Written as DNA, the CDR3 is TGTGCCAGCTCACCATCGGGGGCAGGGGGAGTTGACGAGCAGTACTTC.

This clonotype was detected ten times or more. The chain recombines TRBV2 with TRBJ1-2, with D maybe TRBD1 (6 bases). Trimming took 10 bases from V and 8 from J, leaving 14 bases between them. From germline, CDR1 is SNHLY and CDR2 FYNNEI. The CDR3 has 11 amino acids. The CDR3 loop reads CAIRQVSGYTF. The CDR3 DNA reads TGTGCCATTCGACAGGTCTCGGGCTACACCTTC.

This clonotype was detected many times. The gene calls are TRBV7-3 and TRBJ2-5; tentatively, D is TRBD2 (5 bases). The V end was cut by 0 bases, the J end by 2 bases, with 10 bases between. Germline lookup yields CDR1 SGHTA and CDR2 FQGTGA. CDR3 size: 15 residues. For the CDR3, the DNA is TGTGCCAGCAGCTTAACGTTCGGAGGTCAAGAGACCCAGTACTTC. Protein product: CASSLTFGGQETQYF.

The genes are TRBV7-2 and TRBJ1-1, with D maybe TRBD1 (6 bases). Germline assignment: CDR1 SGHTA and CDR2 FQGNSA. Trimming stripped 5 bases from V and 5 bases from J, with 24 bases between. The length of the CDR3 is 17 residues. The CDR3 nucleotides read TGTGCCAGCAGCCGAATCCTAGCGGGGGCTGGGAGGACTGAAGCTTTCTTT. This sequence encodes CASSRILAGAGRTEAFF. The full variable domain, rest sourced from reference TRBV7-2 and TRBJ1-1, is GAGVSQSPSNKVTEKGKDVELRCDPISGHTALYWYRQSLGQGLEFLIYFQGNSAPDKSGLPSDRFSAERTGGSVSTLTIQRTQQEDSAVYLCASSRILAGAGRTEAFFGQGTRLTVV.

V and J are TRBV5-4 and TRBJ1-1; D not resolved. Trimming took off 0 bases at V and 11 bases at J, with 14 bases between the two ends. Per germline, CDR1 SGHNT and CDR2 YYREEE (reference sequence). The CDR3 length is 13 residues. The CDR3 nucleotides are TGTGCCAGCAGCTTGGAGGGAGTCAAAGGCGCTTTCTTT. Amino acid sequence: CASSLEGVKGAFF.

This chain joins TRBV19 and TRBJ2-2, with no clear D. CDR3 length: 16 residues. The V gene lost 1 base and the J gene lost 1 base, with 10 bases spanning the gap. CDR1 LNHDA and CDR2 SQIVND come from the germline V gene (reference sequence). The CDR3 sequence is CASSIGRPKNTGELFF. The CDR3 DNA sequence: TGTGCCAGTAGTATAGGGCGTCCTAAGAACACCGGGGAGCTGTTTTTT. The full variable domain, in which reference TRBV19 and TRBJ2-2 provide the parts outside the CDR3, is DGGITQSPKYLFRKEGQNVTLSCEQNLNHDAMYWYRQDPGQGLRLIYYSQIVNDFQKGDIAEGYSVSREKKESFPLTVTSAQKNPTAFYLCASSIGRPKNTGELFFGEGSRLTVL.

This clonotype was detected a few times. This chain connects TRBV5-1 to TRBJ1-2, with 9 positions matching TRBD1. Per germline, CDR1 SGHRS and CDR2 YFSETQ. This CDR3 spans 14 amino acids. The trim removed 0 bases at V and 6 bases at J, leaving 3 bases unmatched. The CDR3: CASSLAGQGNGYTF. CDR3 nucleotides: TGCGCCAGCAGCTTGGCCGGACAGGGGAATGGCTACACCTTC.

This clonotype was picked up many times. V is TRBV6-1 and J is TRBJ2-3; 8 bases line up with TRBD2. Germline loops: CDR1 MNHNS, CDR2 SASEGT. The ends lost 7 bases at V and 4 bases at J; junction bases unmatched: 7. This CDR3 has 14 residues. CDR3: CASKAGVSSDTQYF. Written as DNA, the CDR3 is TGTGCCAGCAAAGCGGGAGTTAGCTCAGATACGCAGTATTTT.

This clonotype was counted only a few times. The V call is TRBV5-1, the J call TRBJ1-6; TRBD1 matches at 9 bases. The germline V gene encodes CDR1 SGHRS and CDR2 YFSETQ. J lost 7 bases, V lost 5 bases, and 7 bases had no gene match. The CDR3 covers 15 residues. CDR3 nucleotide sequence: TGCGCCAGCAGAGTCGGACAGGGGAACAATTCACCCCTCCACTTT. Amino acid sequence: CASRVGQGNNSPLHF.

This clonotype occurred many times. The chain uses TRBV6-1 and TRBJ2-7; 7 bases agree with TRBD1. Looked up from germline, CDR1 is MNHNS and CDR2 is SASEGT. Trimming removed 3 bases from V and 5 bases from J; junction bases left unmatched: 7. The CDR3 loop spans 14 amino acids. DNA for the CDR3: TGTGCCAGCAGTGAGGACAGGACAAGCGACGAGCAGTACTTC. Amino acids: CASSEDRTSDEQYF.

This clonotype was recorded a few times. This chain joins TRBV19 and TRBJ2-1, with 12 bases matching TRBD2. This CDR3 has 15 amino acids. The J segment lost 9 bases and the V segment lost 5 bases, leaving 8 bases of the junction unmatched. CDR1 and CDR2 from the germline V gene are LNHDA and SQIVND (reference sequence). CDR3 in amino acids: CASSPSTSGRTEQFF. As DNA, the CDR3 is TGTGCCAGTAGTCCATCGACTAGCGGGAGAACTGAGCAGTTCTTC.

V usage is TRBV27 and J usage is TRBJ2-3, with 7 bases lining up with TRBD1. Trimming at V came to 5 bases and at J to 2 bases, leaving 13 bases not matched to a gene. CDR1 and CDR2 from the germline V gene are MNHEY and SMNVEV (reference sequence). This CDR3 has 17 residues. The DNA for the CDR3 is TGTGCCAGCAGTCTACTTGGGATAGGGGGCGTCACAGATACGCAGTATTTT. It encodes CASSLLGIGGVTDTQYF.